This entry lists 20 T cell receptor beta chains sequenced from one sample in a study of identical twins (dated by TCRdb to 2016 to 2017). Libraries were built with 5' RACE. TCRdb names Illumina HiSeq 2000 as the instrument used. TCRdb's own reprocessing of the public reads used fastp at Q25 and MiXCR and kept productive beta chains. Every entry covers one CDR3 protein and lists the most common genes and DNA from its rows. The sample table shows approximately 500,000 distinct CDR3 sequences, and 24% are seen once. Jointly, the top ten make up 2.9% of the sample. These data also featured in a second study, about T cells expressing NK-cell markers.

Material: CD4+ T cells sorted from blood. These receptors all stem from a woman aged 18 to 35 in good health.

Many counts were recorded for this clonotype. One end of the junction does not line up with germline, which may come from a read error. This rearrangement joins TRBV5-1 to TRBJ2-5; the D is unclear. The CDR3 sequence is 12 residues long. CDR1 SGHRS and CDR2 YFSETQ come from the germline V gene. For the CDR3, the DNA is TGTGCCAGCAGCTTAGGTAGTGAGACCCAGTACTTC. As protein: CASSLGSETQYF.

This clonotype has just a few counts. The chain recombines TRBV7-8 with TRBJ2-1, with a tentative D call TRBD2 (6 bases). Per germline, CDR1 SGHVS and CDR2 FQNEAQ. The CDR3 loop spans 18 amino acids. V was pared by 1 base and J by 0 bases, with 16 bases between. In DNA, the CDR3 is TGTGCCAGCAGCTTAGAAGGGTTTGGAGGGAGCTCCTACAATGAGCAGTTCTTC. Translating gives CASSLEGFGGSSYNEQFF.

This clonotype has only a few counts. The gene calls are TRBV4-1 and TRBJ2-5; 8 bases align to TRBD1. V was clipped by 6 bases and J by 4 bases; unmatched bases: 10. In germline, CDR1 is MGHRA, CDR2 YSYEKL. The CDR3 is 15 residues long. DNA for the CDR3: TGCGCCAGCAGTGTCAGGACAGGGCTCATAGAGACCCAGTACTTC. Its protein is CASSVRTGLIETQYF.

In this sample, this clonotype turned up a few times. This CDR3 is CASSYGPNGYTF. CDR3 in DNA: TGTGCCAGCAGTTACGGTCCCAATGGCTACACCTTC. This chain uses TRBV6-2 or TRBV6-3 with TRBJ1-2; D gene unclear. Germline V gene lookup returns CDR1 MNHEY and CDR2 SVGEGT. The V gene lost 2 bases and the J gene lost 6 bases, with 7 bases spanning the gap. The CDR3 length is 12 residues.

The DNA of the CDR3 is TGTGCCACCTCCTTAATGAGCCTCTGGCCTAAGGAGACCCAGTACTTC. As protein: CATSLMSLWPKETQYF. This rearrangement joins TRBV7-6 to TRBJ2-5; D gene unclear. The V gene lost 10 bases and the J gene lost 5 bases, with 26 bases spanning the gap. The CDR3 covers 16 residues. CDR1 is SGHVS, CDR2 FNYEAQ, per germline.

V usage is TRBV29-1 and J usage is TRBJ2-7; the D is unclear. Per germline, CDR1 SQVTM and CDR2 ANQGSEA. The ends were cut back, 3 bases at V and 0 bases at J, with 12 bases in the middle. The CDR3 contains 14 residues. The CDR3 DNA sequence: TGCAGCGTTGAGAGACATACCCCCTCCTACGAGCAGTACTTC. This gives the protein CSVERHTPSYEQYF.

The chain couples TRBV20-1 to TRBJ2-3; D not resolved. CDR3 length: 12 residues. Trimming pared 3 bases from V and 5 bases from J, leaving 9 bases between. Looked up from germline, CDR1 is DFQATT and CDR2 is SNEGSKA (reference sequence). CDR3 amino acids: CSASGGEDTQYF. The CDR3 nucleotides are TGCAGTGCTAGCGGTGGTGAAGATACGCAGTATTTT.

V gene TRBV2 combines with J gene TRBJ1-2, with D possibly matching TRBD1 (6 bases). The length of the CDR3 is 13 residues. Per the germline V gene, CDR1 is SNHLY and CDR2 is FYNNEI. The V and J ends lost 7 bases and 8 bases respectively, with 17 bases between them. The CDR3: CASNTGQGRGYTF. The CDR3 DNA reads TGTGCCAGCAATACGGGACAAGGAAGGGGCTACACCTTC.

The V gene is TRBV29-1, the J gene TRBJ1-2, with D hard to call. The germline V gene has CDR1 SQVTM and CDR2 ANQGSEA. This CDR3 has 12 residues. The V end was cut by 4 bases, the J end by 5 bases, with 11 bases between. The chain's CDR3 is CSVGTEPYGYTF. CDR3 nucleotide sequence: TGCAGCGTTGGAACGGAACCTTATGGCTACACCTTC.

V gene TRBV12-3 or TRBV12-4 combines with J gene TRBJ2-2; TRBD2 matches at 12 bases. V lost 1 base and J lost 0; bases outside the gene matches: 12. The CDR3 is 21 amino acids. Written as DNA, the CDR3 is TGTGCCAGCAGTTTAGGAGGGGGAGGACTAGCGGGGAGAACGAACACCGGGGAGCTGTTTTTT. Amino acid sequence: CASSLGGGGLAGRTNTGELFF.

This chain connects TRBV7-2 to TRBJ2-7; 9 nucleotides agree with TRBD1. CDR1 SGHTA and CDR2 FQGNSA come from the germline V gene. The trim removed 4 bases at V and 6 bases at J, leaving 10 bases unmatched. The CDR3 consists of 15 residues. CDR3 nucleotide sequence: TGTGCCAGCAGCTATTTGCCGGGACAGGGACTCGAGCAGTACTTC. This encodes CASSYLPGQGLEQYF.

The chain uses TRBV12-3 or TRBV12-4 and TRBJ1-2; TRBD1 is a possible D gene (6 bases). CDR3 length: 11 residues. V was shortened by 6 bases and J by 7 bases, with 9 bases between the two germline ends. The CDR3 nucleotides are TGTGCCAGCAGGCAACAGGGTGGCTACACCTTC. It specifies CASRQQGGYTF.

This clonotype was found a few times. The chain combines TRBV7-8 with TRBJ1-5, with no clear D. V was clipped by 6 bases and J by 9 bases, with 12 bases between them. Germline V gene lookup returns CDR1 SGHVS and CDR2 FQNEAQ. This CDR3 has 12 residues. The CDR3 region is CASSPDYGPQHF. The DNA for the CDR3 is TGTGCCAGCAGTCCTGATTACGGGCCCCAGCATTTT.

The chain carries TRBV2 and TRBJ2-7; a possible D gene is TRBD2 (5 bases). This CDR3 comprises 13 residues. Trimming cost V 4 bases and J 7 bases, with 14 bases left between them. Germline values: CDR1 SNHLY, CDR2 FYNNEI. The CDR3, as DNA: TGTGCCAGCAGTGTCGAGGGAGTGAGGGAGCAGTACTTC. Translation gives CASSVEGVREQYF. The complete variable domain, with remaining parts taken from reference TRBV2 and TRBJ2-7, reads EPEVTQTPSHQVTQMGQEVILRCVPISNHLYFYWYRQILGQKVEFLVSFYNNEISEKSEIFDDQFSVERPDGSNFTLKIRSTKLEDSAMYFCASSVEGVREQYFGPGTRLTVT.

The J gene is TRBJ1-2, the V gene TRBV6-1, with D possibly TRBD1 on 6 matching bases. Trimming took off 6 bases at V and 4 bases at J, with 12 bases between the two ends. The CDR3 spans 13 residues. CDR1 and CDR2 (germline): MNHNS, SASEGT. The CDR3 here is CASRGGHRYGYTF. As DNA, the CDR3 is TGTGCCAGCAGGGGGGGACACCGCTATGGCTACACCTTC.

This clonotype has just a few counts. The CDR3 loop is CSARTLKSNTEAFF. CDR3 bases: TGCAGTGCTAGGACACTGAAATCGAACACTGAAGCTTTCTTT. This chain joins TRBV20-1 and TRBJ1-1; no reliable D call. CDR3 size: 14 residues. Germline-derived CDR1 and CDR2 are DFQATT and SNEGSKA (reference sequence). Trimming removed 3 bases from V and 1 base from J, with 12 bases in between.

The CDR3 is CASSWGQGNEQYF. The CDR3 nucleotides are TGTGCCAGCAGCTGGGGACAGGGAAACGAGCAGTACTTC. The genes are TRBV3-1 and TRBJ2-7, with 9 nucleotides matching TRBD1. Germline CDR1 reads LGHDT; CDR2 reads YNNKEL (reference sequence). J gave up 5 bases and V 5 bases, and 4 bases lay outside the gene matches. CDR3 length: 13 residues.

There are a few counts of this clonotype. This chain links TRBV6-2 or TRBV6-3 with TRBJ2-7; a possible D gene is TRBD2 (5 bases). Germline CDR1 MNHEY, CDR2 SVGEGT. The CDR3 has 19 amino acids. The V end was cut by 5 bases, the J end by 2 bases, with 28 bases between. CDR3 coding DNA: TGTGCCAGCAGTCCTCTGGACTTCTCATGGCCTCCGCGGCCCTACGAGCAGTACTTC. It specifies CASSPLDFSWPPRPYEQYF.

This chain uses TRBV12-3 or TRBV12-4 with TRBJ2-1; D is perhaps TRBD1 or TRBD2 (6 bases each). The ends were cut back, 5 bases at V and 6 bases at J, with 14 bases in the middle. The CDR3 consists of 14 residues. The CDR3 DNA reads TGTGCCAGCAGTCCAAGACTAGGGGGCAATGAGCAGTTCTTC. Its protein product is CASSPRLGGNEQFF.

This chain uses TRBV5-1 with TRBJ2-7; 9 nucleotides agree with TRBD1. Germline trimming cut 0 bases from V and 0 bases from J; bases unmatched to any gene: 1. CDR3 length: 15 residues. Per germline, CDR1 SGHRS and CDR2 YFSETQ. CDR3 in amino acids: CASSLEQGASYEQYF. The CDR3 region has the DNA TGCGCCAGCAGCTTGGAACAGGGGGCCTCCTACGAGCAGTACTTC.